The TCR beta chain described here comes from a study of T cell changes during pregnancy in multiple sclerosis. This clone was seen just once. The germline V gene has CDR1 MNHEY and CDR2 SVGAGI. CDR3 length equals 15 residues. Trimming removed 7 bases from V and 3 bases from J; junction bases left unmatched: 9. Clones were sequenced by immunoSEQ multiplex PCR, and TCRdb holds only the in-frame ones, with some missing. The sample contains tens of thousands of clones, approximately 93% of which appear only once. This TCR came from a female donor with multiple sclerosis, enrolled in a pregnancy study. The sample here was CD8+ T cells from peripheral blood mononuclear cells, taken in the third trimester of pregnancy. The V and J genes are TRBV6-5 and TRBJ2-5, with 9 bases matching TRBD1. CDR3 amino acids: CASTPTGGGKETQYF. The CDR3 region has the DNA TGTGCCAGCACCCCAACAGGGGGCGGGAAAGAGACCCAGTACTTC.